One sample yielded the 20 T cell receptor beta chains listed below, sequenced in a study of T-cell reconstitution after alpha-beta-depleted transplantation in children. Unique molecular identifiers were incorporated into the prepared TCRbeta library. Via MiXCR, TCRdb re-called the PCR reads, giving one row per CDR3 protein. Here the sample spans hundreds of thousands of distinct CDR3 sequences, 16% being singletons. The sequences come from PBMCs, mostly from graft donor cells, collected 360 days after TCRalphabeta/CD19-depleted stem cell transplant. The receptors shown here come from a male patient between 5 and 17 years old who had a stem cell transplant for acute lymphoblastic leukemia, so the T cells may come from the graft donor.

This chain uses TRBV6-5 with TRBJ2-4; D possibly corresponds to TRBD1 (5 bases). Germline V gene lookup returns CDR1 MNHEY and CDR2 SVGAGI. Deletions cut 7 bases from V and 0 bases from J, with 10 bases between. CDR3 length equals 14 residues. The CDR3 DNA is TGTGCCAGCATAGACAGACTAGCCAAAAACATTCAGTACTTC. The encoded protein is CASIDRLAKNIQYF.

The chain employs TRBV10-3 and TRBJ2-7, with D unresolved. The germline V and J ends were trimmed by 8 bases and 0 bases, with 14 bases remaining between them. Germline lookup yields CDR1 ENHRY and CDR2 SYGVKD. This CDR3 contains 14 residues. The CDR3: CAIAVATRSYEQYF. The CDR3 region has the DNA TGTGCCATCGCTGTGGCAACGCGCTCCTACGAGCAGTACTTC.

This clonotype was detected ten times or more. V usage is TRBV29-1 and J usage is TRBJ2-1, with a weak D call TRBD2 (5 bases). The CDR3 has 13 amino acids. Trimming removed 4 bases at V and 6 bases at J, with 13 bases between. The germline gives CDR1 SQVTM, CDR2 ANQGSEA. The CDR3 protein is CSVGLGKANEQFF. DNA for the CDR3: TGCAGCGTTGGCCTCGGGAAGGCCAATGAGCAGTTCTTC.

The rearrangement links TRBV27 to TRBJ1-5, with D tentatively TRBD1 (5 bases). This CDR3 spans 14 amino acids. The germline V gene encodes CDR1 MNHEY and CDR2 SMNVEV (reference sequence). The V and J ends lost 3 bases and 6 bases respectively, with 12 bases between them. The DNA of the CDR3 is TGTGCCAGCAGTTTTGGGGCCGGGTCTCAGCCCCAGCATTTT. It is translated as CASSFGAGSQPQHF.

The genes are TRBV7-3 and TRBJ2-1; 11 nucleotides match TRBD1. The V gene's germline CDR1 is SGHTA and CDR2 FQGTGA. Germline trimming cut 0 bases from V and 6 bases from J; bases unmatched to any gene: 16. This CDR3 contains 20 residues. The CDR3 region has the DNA TGTGCCAGCAGCTTAACTGGTTTGTGGGACAGGGGGGCCGGGAGCAATGAGCAGTTCTTC. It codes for CASSLTGLWDRGAGSNEQFF.

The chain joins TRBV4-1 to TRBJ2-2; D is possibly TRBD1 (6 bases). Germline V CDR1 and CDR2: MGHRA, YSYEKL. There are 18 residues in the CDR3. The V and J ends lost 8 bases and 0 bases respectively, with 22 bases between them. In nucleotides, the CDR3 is TGCGCCAGCGTGGGCCTACGGGACACCTTTTCGAACACCGGGGAGCTGTTTTTT. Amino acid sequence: CASVGLRDTFSNTGELFF.

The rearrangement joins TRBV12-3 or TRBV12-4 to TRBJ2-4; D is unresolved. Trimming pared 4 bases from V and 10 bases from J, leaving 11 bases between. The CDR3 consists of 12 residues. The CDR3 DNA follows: TGTGCCAGCAGTTGGTGGAGAAGAATTCAGTACTTC. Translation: CASSWWRRIQYF.

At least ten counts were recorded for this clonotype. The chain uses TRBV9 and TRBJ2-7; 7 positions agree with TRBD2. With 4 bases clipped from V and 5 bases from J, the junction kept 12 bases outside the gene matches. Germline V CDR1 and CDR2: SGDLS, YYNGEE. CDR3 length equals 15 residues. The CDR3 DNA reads TGTGCCAGCAGCCTGGGGATTGGACTAGAAGACGAGCAGTACTTC. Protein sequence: CASSLGIGLEDEQYF.

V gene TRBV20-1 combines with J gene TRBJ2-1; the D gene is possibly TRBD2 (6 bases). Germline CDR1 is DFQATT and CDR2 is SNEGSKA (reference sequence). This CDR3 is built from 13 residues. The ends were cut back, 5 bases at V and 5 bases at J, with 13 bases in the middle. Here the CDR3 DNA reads TGCAGTGCTCGGCTAGCGACCCACAATGAGCAGTTCTTC. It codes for CSARLATHNEQFF.

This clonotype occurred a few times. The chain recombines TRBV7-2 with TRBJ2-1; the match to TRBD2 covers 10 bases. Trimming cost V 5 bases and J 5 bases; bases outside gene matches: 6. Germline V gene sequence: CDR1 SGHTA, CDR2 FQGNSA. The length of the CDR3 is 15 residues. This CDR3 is CASSPSGRVNNEQFF. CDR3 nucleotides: TGTGCCAGCAGCCCGAGCGGGAGGGTCAACAATGAGCAGTTCTTC.

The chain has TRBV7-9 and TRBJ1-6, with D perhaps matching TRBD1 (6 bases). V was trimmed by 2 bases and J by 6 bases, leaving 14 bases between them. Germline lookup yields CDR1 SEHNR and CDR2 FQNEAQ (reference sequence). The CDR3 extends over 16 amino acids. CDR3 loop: CASSLRDMRGNSPLHF. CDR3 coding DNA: TGTGCCAGCAGCTTAAGGGACATGCGGGGTAATTCACCCCTCCACTTT. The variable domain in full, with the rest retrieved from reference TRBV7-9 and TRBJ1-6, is DTGVSQNPRHKITKRGQNVTFRCDPISEHNRLYWYRQTLGQGPEFLTYFQNEAQLEKSRLLSDRFSAERPKGSFSTLEIQRTEQGDSAMYLCASSLRDMRGNSPLHFGNGTRLTVT.

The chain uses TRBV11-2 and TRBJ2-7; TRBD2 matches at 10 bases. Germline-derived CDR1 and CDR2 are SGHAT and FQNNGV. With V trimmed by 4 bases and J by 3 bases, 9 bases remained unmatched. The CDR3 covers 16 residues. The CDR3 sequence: CASSSYWVAGGYEQYF. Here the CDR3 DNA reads TGTGCCAGCAGCTCCTACTGGGTAGCGGGAGGCTACGAGCAGTACTTC.

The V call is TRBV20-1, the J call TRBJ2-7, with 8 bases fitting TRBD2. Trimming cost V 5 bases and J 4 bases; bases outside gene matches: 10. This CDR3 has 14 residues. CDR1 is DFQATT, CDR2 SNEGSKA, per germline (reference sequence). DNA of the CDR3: TGCAGTGCTCGGATCTTGCGGGAGGCTTACGAGCAGTACTTC. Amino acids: CSARILREAYEQYF.

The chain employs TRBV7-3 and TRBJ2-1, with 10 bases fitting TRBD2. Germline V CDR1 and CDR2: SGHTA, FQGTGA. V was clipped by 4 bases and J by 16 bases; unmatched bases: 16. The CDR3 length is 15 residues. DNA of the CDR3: TGTGCCAGCAGCTCGACTAGCGGGTCACCTGGGGCGCGTTTCTTC. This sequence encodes CASSSTSGSPGARFF.

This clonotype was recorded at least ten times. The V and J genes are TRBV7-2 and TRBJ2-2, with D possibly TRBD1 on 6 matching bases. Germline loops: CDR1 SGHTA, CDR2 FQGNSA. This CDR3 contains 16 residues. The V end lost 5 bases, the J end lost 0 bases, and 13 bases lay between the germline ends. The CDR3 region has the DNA TGTGCCAGCAGCGCCGACAGGATCGCGAACACCGGGGAGCTGTTTTTT. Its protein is CASSADRIANTGELFF.

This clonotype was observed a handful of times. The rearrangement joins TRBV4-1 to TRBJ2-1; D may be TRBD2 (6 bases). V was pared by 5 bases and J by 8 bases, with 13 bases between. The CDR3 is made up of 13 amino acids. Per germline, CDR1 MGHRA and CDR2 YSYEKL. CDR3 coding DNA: TGCGCCAGCAGCTTCTTCGCTAGCGATGAGCAGTTCTTC. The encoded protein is CASSFFASDEQFF.

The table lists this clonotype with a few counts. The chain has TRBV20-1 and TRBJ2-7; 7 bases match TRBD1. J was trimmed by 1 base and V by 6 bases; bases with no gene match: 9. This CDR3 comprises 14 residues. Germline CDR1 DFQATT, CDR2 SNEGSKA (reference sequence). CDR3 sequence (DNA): TGCAGTGCCGTATATCGACAGGGTTCCTACGAGCAGTACTTC. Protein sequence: CSAVYRQGSYEQYF.

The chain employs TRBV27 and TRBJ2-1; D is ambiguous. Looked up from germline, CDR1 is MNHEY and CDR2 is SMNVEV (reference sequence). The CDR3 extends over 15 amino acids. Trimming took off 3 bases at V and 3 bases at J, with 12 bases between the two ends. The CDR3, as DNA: TGTGCCAGCAGTTTCTACCAGGCCCTCTACAATGAGCAGTTCTTC. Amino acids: CASSFYQALYNEQFF.

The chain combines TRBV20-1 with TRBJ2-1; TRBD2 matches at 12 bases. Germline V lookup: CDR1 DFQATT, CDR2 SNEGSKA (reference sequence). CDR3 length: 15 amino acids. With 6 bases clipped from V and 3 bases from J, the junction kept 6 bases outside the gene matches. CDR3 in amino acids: CSALWTSGVYNEQFF. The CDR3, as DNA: TGCAGTGCCCTATGGACTAGCGGGGTCTACAATGAGCAGTTCTTC.

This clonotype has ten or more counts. DNA of the CDR3: TGCGCCAGCAGCTCATTCTCGGACAGGGGTGGCTACGAGCAGTACTTC. Amino acids: CASSSFSDRGGYEQYF. V usage is TRBV5-1 and J usage is TRBJ2-7; 9 nucleotides line up with TRBD1. Germline-derived CDR1 and CDR2 are SGHRS and YFSETQ. The J segment lost 3 bases and the V segment lost 3 bases, leaving 10 bases of the junction unmatched. The CDR3 consists of 16 residues.